The next 25 T cell receptor beta chains were all read from a single sample in a study of blood T cell repertoires in COVID-19. Clones were read by immunoSEQ multiplex PCR, and TCRdb kept only the in-frame ones, dropping some. The table shows some 130,000 clones, with about 81% occurring only once. The material sequenced was peripheral blood. Every receptor here comes from an elderly woman with acute or convalescent COVID-19.

The rearrangement uses TRBV5-1 and TRBJ2-5; TRBD1 might be the D (5 bases). Germline CDR1 reads SGHRS; CDR2 reads YFSETQ. With 2 bases removed from V and 4 bases from J, the gap between germline ends came to 15 bases. The CDR3 has 15 residues. DNA of the CDR3: TGCGCCAGCAGCTTATTAGACAGCGACTCAGAGACCCAGTACTTC. Its translation: CASSLLDSDSETQYF.

This chain uses TRBV27 with TRBJ1-2, with 8 bases fitting TRBD1. The CDR3 sequence is 16 residues long. The germline CDR1 and CDR2 sequences are MNHEY and SMNVEV (reference sequence). Trimming took 5 bases from V and 3 from J; bases not matched to a gene: 11. The CDR3 DNA follows: TGTGCCAGCAGTCGCGGGACAGGCGGTCATTACTATGGCTACACCTTC. This sequence encodes CASSRGTGGHYYGYTF.

The J gene is TRBJ2-5, the V gene TRBV30, with TRBD2 as a possible D gene (5 bases). Germline CDR1 is GTSNPN and CDR2 is SVGIG (reference sequence). The V gene lost 3 bases and the J gene lost 1 base, with 12 bases spanning the gap. This CDR3 region has 14 residues. Written as DNA, the CDR3 is TGTGCCTGGAGACGTAGTACTAGCCAAGAGACCCAGTACTTC. Translating it yields CAWRRSTSQETQYF.

The chain has TRBV7-2 and TRBJ1-1, with D possibly TRBD1 on 5 matching bases. V lost 5 bases and J lost 0, with 13 bases in between. CDR3 length: 15 amino acids. Germline lookup yields CDR1 SGHTA and CDR2 FQGNSA. Written as DNA, the CDR3 is TGTGCCAGCAGCAAACCAGGGAGGGTGAACACTGAAGCTTTCTTT. This sequence encodes CASSKPGRVNTEAFF.

The V call is TRBV28, the J call TRBJ1-2; D gene unclear. This CDR3 region has 15 residues. Germline V lookup: CDR1 MDHEN, CDR2 SYDVKM. V lost 2 bases and J 0 bases, leaving 10 bases between the germline ends. As DNA, the CDR3 is TGTGCCAGCAGTTTAGATCGGCGGACTAACTATGGCTACACCTTC. It encodes CASSLDRRTNYGYTF.

This clone occurred a few times. DNA for the CDR3: TGTGCCAGCAGCAAAGACAGGCTCCCTAACTATGGCTACACCTTC. It encodes CASSKDRLPNYGYTF. This chain joins TRBV27 and TRBJ1-2; D is possibly TRBD1 (6 bases). CDR1 is MNHEY, CDR2 SMNVEV, per germline (reference sequence). The CDR3 runs 15 residues. V lost 6 bases and J lost 0, with 14 bases in between.

The chain has TRBV10-3 and TRBJ2-7; TRBD2 matches at 9 bases. Losses at the gene ends were 6 bases for V and 2 bases for J; bases not matched to a gene: 5. This CDR3 has 14 residues. Germline V gene lookup returns CDR1 ENHRY and CDR2 SYGVKD. The CDR3 DNA sequence: TGTGCCATCAGCCCGACTAGCGGTACCTACGAGCAGTACTTC. Translating it yields CAISPTSGTYEQYF.

This clone occurred once. The chain employs TRBV19 and TRBJ2-2, with 10 nucleotides matching TRBD2. There are 15 residues in the CDR3. The V gene's germline CDR1 is LNHDA and CDR2 SQIVND (reference sequence). With V trimmed by 7 bases and J by 6 bases, 8 bases remained unmatched. CDR3 amino acids: CASNPGTSVAGELFF. Written as DNA, the CDR3 is TGTGCCAGTAACCCCGGGACTAGCGTGGCCGGGGAGCTGTTTTTT. Full variable domain (missing parts from reference TRBV19 and TRBJ2-2): DGGITQSPKYLFRKEGQNVTLSCEQNLNHDAMYWYRQDPGQGLRLIYYSQIVNDFQKGDIAEGYSVSREKKESFPLTVTSAQKNPTAFYLCASNPGTSVAGELFFGEGSRLTVL.

V gene TRBV4-1 combines with J gene TRBJ1-1, with 10 bases fitting TRBD1. V shed 3 bases and J 4 bases; nucleotides not matched to a gene: 5. The CDR3 length is 15 residues. Germline V gives CDR1 MGHRA, CDR2 YSYEKL. The CDR3 loop is CASSHNRDRGTEAFF. CDR3 DNA: TGCGCCAGCAGCCATAACCGGGACAGGGGCACTGAAGCTTTCTTT.

The V and J genes are TRBV2 and TRBJ2-7; 8 bases align to TRBD1. The germline CDR1 and CDR2 sequences are SNHLY and FYNNEI. This CDR3 contains 14 residues. V was pared by 1 base and J by 3 bases, with 2 bases of the junction left unmatched. The CDR3 coding sequence is TGTGCCAGCAGTGAAGGGGACAGGCTCTACGAGCAGTACTTC. Its translation: CASSEGDRLYEQYF. The full variable domain, its missing parts supplied by reference TRBV2 and TRBJ2-7, is EPEVTQTPSHQVTQMGQEVILRCVPISNHLYFYWYRQILGQKVEFLVSFYNNEISEKSEIFDDQFSVERPDGSNFTLKIRSTKLEDSAMYFCASSEGDRLYEQYFGPGTRLTVT.

The chain has TRBV12-3 or TRBV12-4 and TRBJ1-2; D is perhaps TRBD1 (6 bases). The CDR3 consists of 13 residues. V shed 4 bases and J shed 2 bases, with 8 bases lying between them. CDR3 coding DNA: TGTGCCAGCAGTTCCGGACAGAACTATGGCTACACCTTC. Translating gives CASSSGQNYGYTF.

V is TRBV7-2 and J is TRBJ1-3, with D tentatively TRBD1 (6 bases). CDR1 and CDR2 from the germline V gene are SGHTA and FQGNSA. The V end was cut by 5 bases, the J end by 2 bases, with 19 bases between. The CDR3 is 17 amino acids. The CDR3 coding sequence is TGTGCCAGCAGCCTAGGGGTCATAAGGACAGCTGGAAACACCATATATTTT. Its translation is CASSLGVIRTAGNTIYF.

The chain employs TRBV6-5 and TRBJ1-5; maybe TRBD1 (5 bases). CDR3 length: 15 amino acids. Germline-derived CDR1 and CDR2 are MNHEY and SVGAGI. V was pared by 2 bases and J by 9 bases, with 17 bases between. Here the CDR3 DNA reads TGTGCCAGCAGTTACGCTACTCCACAGGTACCGCCCCAGCATTTT. It codes for CASSYATPQVPPQHF.

This clone occurred a few times. The rearrangement joins TRBV5-4 to TRBJ2-1; D might be TRBD2 (6 bases). CDR1 and CDR2 from the germline V gene are SGHNT and YYREEE (reference sequence). V dropped 3 bases and J dropped 6 bases, with 13 bases sitting between them. This CDR3 region has 14 residues. The CDR3 here is CASSSPRDFNEQFF. CDR3 bases: TGTGCCAGCAGCTCGCCCCGGGACTTCAATGAGCAGTTCTTC.

The CDR3 loop is CASSPIRGRSNSEGYTF. Here the CDR3 DNA reads TGTGCCAGCTCACCAATCAGGGGGCGCAGTAACTCGGAAGGCTACACCTTC. The chain couples TRBV18 to TRBJ1-2, with TRBD1 identical over 8 bases. This CDR3 region has 17 residues. Germline CDR1 and CDR2: KGHSH and LQKENI. V gave up 2 bases and J gave up 8 bases; unmatched junction bases: 16.

The V call is TRBV18, the J call TRBJ1-1, with TRBD1 identical over 9 bases. V trimming: 3 bases; J trimming: 7 bases; junction bases outside the gene matches: 6. Germline CDR1 reads KGHSH; CDR2 reads LQKENI. This CDR3 has 14 residues. The CDR3 reads CASSPGTGSGEAFF. The DNA of the CDR3 is TGTGCCAGCTCACCCGGGACAGGGAGCGGTGAAGCTTTCTTT.

V gene TRBV6-2 or TRBV6-3 combines with J gene TRBJ2-7; D perhaps matches TRBD1 (5 bases). The CDR3 totals 14 residues. V lost 5 bases to trimming and J lost 3 bases, with 14 bases between them. Germline CDR1 and CDR2: MNHEY and SVGEGT. CDR3 DNA: TGTGCCAGCAGTCAAGGGGTCTTGGTCTACGAGCAGTACTTC. This codes for CASSQGVLVYEQYF.

V usage is TRBV10-3 and J usage is TRBJ1-6, with D possibly matching TRBD1 (6 bases). V gave up 3 bases and J gave up 7 bases, with 7 bases separating them. This CDR3 has 13 amino acids. The V gene's germline CDR1 is ENHRY and CDR2 SYGVKD. In nucleotides, the CDR3 is TGTGCCATCAGTGACCAGGGGAATTCACCCCTCCACTTT. Its protein is CAISDQGNSPLHF.

This rearrangement joins TRBV25-1 to TRBJ2-1; a possible D gene is TRBD2 (7 bases). V lost 3 bases and J 5 bases, leaving 14 bases between the germline ends. Germline V lookup: CDR1 MGHDK, CDR2 SYGVNS. This CDR3 region has 15 residues. Here the CDR3 DNA reads TGTGCCAGCAGTGAGGGGGGGGCTCTGAACAATGAGCAGTTCTTC. Its protein product is CASSEGGALNNEQFF.

The chain joins TRBV10-1 to TRBJ2-7; 7 bases line up with TRBD1. CDR3 length equals 14 residues. CDR1 and CDR2 (germline): WNHNN, SYGVQD (reference sequence). V shed 6 bases, J shed 4 bases, and the junction held 9 bases outside the gene matches. The CDR3 DNA reads as TGCGCCAGCAGCGAGAACAGGGGTCGATACGAGCAGTACTTC. It encodes CASSENRGRYEQYF.

This clone was counted once. The chain recombines TRBV27 with TRBJ1-2; TRBD1 matches at 7 bases. Losses at the gene ends were 5 bases for V and 4 bases for J; bases not matched to a gene: 7. Germline CDR1 reads MNHEY; CDR2 reads SMNVEV (reference sequence). The CDR3 consists of 14 residues. The CDR3 bases are TGTGCCAGCAGTACAAGGGGACAGATCTATGGCTACACCTTC. The encoded protein is CASSTRGQIYGYTF.

To note about this clone: A read error may produce the germline difference seen at one junction end. This rearrangement joins TRBV7-6 to TRBJ1-1, with TRBD1 identical over 8 bases. CDR3 size: 15 residues. The germline V gene has CDR1 SGHVS and CDR2 FNYEAQ. Here the CDR3 reads CASRLGPGGETEAFF. CDR3 nucleotides: TGTGCCAGCAGATTAGGTCCAGGGGGCGAGACTGAAGCTTTCTTT. Filled out from reference TRBV7-6 and TRBJ1-1, the complete variable domain reads GAGVSQSPRYKVTKRGQDVALRCDPISGHVSLYWYRQALGQGPEFLTYFNYEAQQDKSGLPNDRFSAERPEGSISTLTIQRTEQRDSAMYRCASRLGPGGETEAFFGQGTRLTVV.

The chain has TRBV27 and TRBJ2-7, with a tentative D call TRBD2 (6 bases). Germline V gene data show CDR1 as MNHEY and CDR2 as SMNVEV (reference sequence). Trimming cost V 3 bases and J 6 bases, with 9 bases left between them. CDR3 length equals 12 residues. CDR3 sequence reads: CASSFAGSEQYF. Written as DNA, the CDR3 is TGTGCCAGCAGTTTTGCCGGGAGCGAGCAGTACTTC.

The J gene is TRBJ2-6, the V gene TRBV4-3, with 11 bases lining up with TRBD2. The CDR3 spans 19 residues. Trimming cost V 0 bases and J 4 bases; bases outside gene matches: 8. Germline CDR1 reads LGHNA; CDR2 reads YSLEER. CDR3 coding DNA: TGCGCCAGCAGCCAAGATGGTCCTAGCGGGAGGAGCGGGGCCAACGTCCTGACTTTC. It yields the protein CASSQDGPSGRSGANVLTF.

CDR3 loop: CASSRLLAGAGETQYF. The DNA for the CDR3 is TGTGCCAGCAGCCGACTCCTAGCGGGGGCCGGGGAGACCCAGTACTTC. The J gene is TRBJ2-5, the V gene TRBV14; 10 nucleotides align to TRBD2. CDR3 length: 16 amino acids. Per the germline V gene, CDR1 is SGHDN and CDR2 is FVKESK. V was pared by 4 bases and J by 5 bases, with 10 bases of the junction left unmatched.